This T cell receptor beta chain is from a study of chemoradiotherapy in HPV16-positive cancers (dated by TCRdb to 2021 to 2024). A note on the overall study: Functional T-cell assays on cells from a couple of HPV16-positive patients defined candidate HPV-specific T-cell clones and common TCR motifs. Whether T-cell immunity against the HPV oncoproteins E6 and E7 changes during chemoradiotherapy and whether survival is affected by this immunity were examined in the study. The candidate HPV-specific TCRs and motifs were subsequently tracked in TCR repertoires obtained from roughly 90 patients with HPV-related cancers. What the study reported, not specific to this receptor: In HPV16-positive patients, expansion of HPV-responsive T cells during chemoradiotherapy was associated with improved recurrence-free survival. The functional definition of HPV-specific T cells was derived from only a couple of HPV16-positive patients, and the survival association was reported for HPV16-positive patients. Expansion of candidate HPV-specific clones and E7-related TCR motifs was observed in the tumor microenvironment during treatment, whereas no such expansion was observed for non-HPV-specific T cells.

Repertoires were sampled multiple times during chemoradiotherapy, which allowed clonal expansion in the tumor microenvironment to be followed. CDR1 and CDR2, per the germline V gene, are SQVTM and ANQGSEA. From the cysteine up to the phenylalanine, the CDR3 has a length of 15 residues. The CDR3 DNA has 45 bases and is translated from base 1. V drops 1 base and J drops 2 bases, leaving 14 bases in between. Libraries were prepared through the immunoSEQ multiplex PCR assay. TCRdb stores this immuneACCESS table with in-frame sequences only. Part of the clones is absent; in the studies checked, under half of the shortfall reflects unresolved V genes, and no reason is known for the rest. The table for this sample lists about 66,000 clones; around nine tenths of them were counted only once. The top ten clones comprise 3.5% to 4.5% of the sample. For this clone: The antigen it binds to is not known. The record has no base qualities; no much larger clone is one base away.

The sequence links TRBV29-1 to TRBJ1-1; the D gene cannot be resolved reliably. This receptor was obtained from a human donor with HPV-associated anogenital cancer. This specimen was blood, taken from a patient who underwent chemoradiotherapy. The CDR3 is CSVEGGSLFNTEAFF. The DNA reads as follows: TGCAGCGTTGAAGGCGGGTCCCTCTTTAACACTGAAGCTTTCTTT.